Following are 26 T cell receptor beta chains from one sample sequenced in a study of cytomegalovirus exposure and HLA in healthy donors. The PCR employed 60 Vbeta primers together with 13 Jbeta primers. Only in-frame clones appear in the TCRdb table, and some are missing; sequencing was by immunoSEQ multiplex PCR. Of over 110,000 clones in the sample, roughly 74% were seen once. Sample: PBMCs. These receptors all stem from a woman in her 40s in good health and CMV-seropositive.

V and J are TRBV2 and TRBJ2-1, with a tentative D call TRBD1 (6 bases). This CDR3 contains 13 residues. Trimming took off 3 bases at V and 9 bases at J, with 12 bases between the two ends. Germline V lookup: CDR1 SNHLY, CDR2 FYNNEI. The CDR3 sequence is CASSEQQGGEQFF. As DNA, the CDR3 is TGTGCCAGCAGTGAGCAACAGGGCGGTGAGCAGTTCTTC.

The rearrangement links TRBV15 to TRBJ2-3, with D hard to call. Trimming left V 8 bases short and J 2 bases short, with 23 bases between. The CDR3 runs 17 residues. Germline V gives CDR1 LNHNV, CDR2 YYDKDF (reference sequence). The CDR3: CATGLPVGNLYTDTQYF. CDR3 DNA: TGTGCCACCGGGCTCCCAGTTGGCAACCTTTACACAGATACGCAGTATTTT.

The V and J genes are TRBV6-1 and TRBJ1-2; maybe TRBD1 (5 bases). There are 16 residues in the CDR3. Germline loops: CDR1 MNHNS, CDR2 SASEGT. Trimming pared 2 bases from V and 7 bases from J, leaving 20 bases between. The CDR3 spells CASSEPYSRRRGGYTF. DNA of the CDR3: TGTGCCAGCAGTGAACCCTATAGCCGAAGGAGGGGTGGCTACACCTTC.

The chain uses TRBV7-2 and TRBJ2-2; D is ambiguous. From germline, CDR1 is SGHTA and CDR2 FQGNSA. The germline V and J ends were trimmed by 4 bases and 6 bases, with 9 bases remaining between them. This CDR3 comprises 13 residues. As DNA, the CDR3 is TGTGCCAGCAGCTCCACTGTCTCCGGGGAGCTGTTTTTT. Its translation: CASSSTVSGELFF.

The chain couples TRBV10-3 to TRBJ2-1, with 11 bases identical to TRBD1. Losses at the gene ends were 7 bases for V and 5 bases for J; bases not matched to a gene: 4. The CDR3 has 14 amino acids. Germline V gene sequence: CDR1 ENHRY, CDR2 SYGVKD. In DNA form, the CDR3 reads TGTGCCATCACGGGGGGACAGGGGGACAATGAGCAGTTCTTC. This gives the protein CAITGGQGDNEQFF.

This chain uses TRBV9 with TRBJ1-6, with D perhaps TRBD1 (5 bases). CDR1 and CDR2 from the germline V gene are SGDLS and YYNGEE. This CDR3 is built from 14 residues. V shed 0 bases and J shed 10 bases, with 11 bases lying between them. In DNA form, the CDR3 reads TGTGCCAGCAGCGTAGATGGGGCAGAATCACCCCTCCACTTT. Protein product: CASSVDGAESPLHF.

The chain has TRBV7-8 and TRBJ2-7; 8 nucleotides match TRBD1. V dropped 5 bases and J dropped 3; count of bases not matched to a gene: 15. Germline V CDR1 and CDR2: SGHVS, FQNEAQ. There are 17 residues in the CDR3. The CDR3 DNA is TGTGCCAGCAGCCCCCCCCGCCAGGGGGCGGGCCACTACGAGCAGTACTTC. Amino acids: CASSPPRQGAGHYEQYF.

This clone occurred once. J is TRBJ2-2 and V is TRBV15; D is perhaps TRBD2 (5 bases). Germline CDR1 reads LNHNV; CDR2 reads YYDKDF (reference sequence). V shed 5 bases and J shed 2 bases, with 15 bases lying between them. This CDR3 comprises 16 residues. This chain's CDR3 is CATSHGWGVNTGELFF. CDR3 sequence (DNA): TGTGCCACCAGCCACGGCTGGGGAGTAAACACCGGGGAGCTGTTTTTT.

This clone was seen only a few times. CDR3: CASSATVSGNTIYF. CDR3 DNA: TGCGCCAGCAGCGCGACAGTCTCTGGAAACACCATATATTTT. J is TRBJ1-3 and V is TRBV5-1; TRBD1 might be the D (5 bases). CDR1 is SGHRS and CDR2 is YFSETQ in the germline V gene. The CDR3 spans 14 residues. The V end was cut by 4 bases, the J end by 0 bases, with 8 bases between.

This clone was seen a handful of times. This chain uses TRBV4-1 with TRBJ2-2; no definite D call. This CDR3 has 13 amino acids. V was pared by 3 bases and J by 3 bases, with 5 bases between. The germline gives CDR1 MGHRA, CDR2 YSYEKL. For the CDR3, the DNA is TGCGCCAGCAGCCATCAGTACACCGGGGAGCTGTTTTTT. The encoded protein is CASSHQYTGELFF.

Notes on this clone: The sample carries other DNA sequences with the same CDR3. The chain employs TRBV18 and TRBJ1-4, with 7 positions matching TRBD1. The CDR3 has 16 amino acids. The J segment lost 0 bases and the V segment lost 0 bases, leaving 1 base of the junction unmatched. Germline CDR1 and CDR2: KGHSH and LQKENI. CDR3: CASSPPGTATNEKLFF. DNA of the CDR3: TGTGCCAGCTCACCACCCGGGACAGCAACTAATGAAAAACTGTTTTTT.

This clone was recorded a few times. This chain links TRBV5-1 with TRBJ1-2; 8 bases are shared with TRBD1. The CDR3 consists of 16 residues. Trimming took 4 bases from V and 0 from J; bases not matched to a gene: 8. Germline V gene lookup returns CDR1 SGHRS and CDR2 YFSETQ. Written as DNA, the CDR3 is TGCGCCAGCAGCCTCGGGACAGGTGCCGCTAACTATGGCTACACCTTC. It encodes CASSLGTGAANYGYTF.

This clone was seen once. The V call is TRBV6-5, the J call TRBJ1-2; no clear D. The V gene lost 2 bases and the J gene lost 4 bases, with 11 bases spanning the gap. The CDR3 loop spans 14 amino acids. Germline loops: CDR1 MNHEY, CDR2 SVGAGI. CDR3 sequence: CASSYGGSSYGYTF. The CDR3 nucleotides are TGTGCCAGCAGTTACGGCGGGAGCAGCTATGGCTACACCTTC.

The sample holds a few counts of this clone. The V and J genes are TRBV4-2 and TRBJ1-5; 8 nucleotides agree with TRBD1. This CDR3 contains 24 residues. Germline V lookup: CDR1 LGHNA, CDR2 YNFKEQ. V dropped 3 bases and J dropped 0; count of bases not matched to a gene: 28. The CDR3 region is CASSHCPDRVSLAWSGVSNQPQHF. The CDR3 DNA reads as TGTGCCAGCAGCCATTGCCCGGACAGGGTAAGCCTAGCCTGGTCAGGCGTTAGCAATCAGCCCCAGCATTTT.

The V and J genes are TRBV5-1 and TRBJ1-2; the D gene is possibly TRBD1 (5 bases). Deletions cut 3 bases from V and 6 bases from J, with 18 bases between. Germline V lookup: CDR1 SGHRS, CDR2 YFSETQ. The CDR3 is 15 amino acids. CDR3 sequence: CASSSLQGPHNGYTF. CDR3 nucleotides: TGCGCCAGCAGCTCACTGCAGGGTCCCCACAATGGCTACACCTTC. The variable domain in full, with the rest retrieved from reference TRBV5-1 and TRBJ1-2, is KAGVTQTPRYLIKTRGQQVTLSCSPISGHRSVSWYQQTPGQGLQFLFEYFSETQRNKGNFPGRFSGRQFSNSRSEMNVSTLELGDSALYLCASSSLQGPHNGYTFGSGTRLTVV.

The chain links TRBV2 to TRBJ1-1, with no clear D. This CDR3 spans 13 amino acids. Trimming shortened V by 4 bases and J by 6 bases, and 12 bases separated the two germline ends. Germline assignment: CDR1 SNHLY and CDR2 FYNNEI. CDR3 sequence (DNA): TGTGCCAGCAGTGCTCTAATTTTCGCTGAAGCTTTCTTT. Residues: CASSALIFAEAFF.

The chain couples TRBV11-2 to TRBJ2-7; tentative D call: TRBD2 (5 bases). Germline values: CDR1 SGHAT, CDR2 FQNNGV. There are 12 residues in the CDR3. V lost 5 bases to trimming and J lost 7 bases, with 12 bases between them. CDR3 nucleotides: TGTGCCAGCAGCCCCGGGATTACGGAGCAGTACTTC. This translates into CASSPGITEQYF.

This chain links TRBV30 with TRBJ1-2; D remains ambiguous. V lost 0 bases to trimming and J lost 10 bases, with 9 bases between them. CDR1 and CDR2 from the germline V gene are GTSNPN and SVGIG (reference sequence). CDR3 length: 11 amino acids. Here the CDR3 reads CAWSVARVYTF. The CDR3 DNA follows: TGTGCCTGGAGTGTGGCCCGGGTCTACACCTTC.

This clone was seen only a few times. V and J are TRBV11-3 and TRBJ2-5; possible D gene TRBD2, 5 bases. Deletions cut 3 bases from V and 3 bases from J, with 5 bases between. Per the germline V gene, CDR1 is SGHNT and CDR2 is YENEEA. The CDR3 contains 12 residues. CDR3 amino acids: CASSFGKETQYF. In DNA form, the CDR3 reads TGTGCCAGCAGCTTCGGGAAAGAGACCCAGTACTTC.

A few counts support this clone. V usage is TRBV5-1 and J usage is TRBJ1-3; 10 nucleotides agree with TRBD1. From germline, CDR1 is SGHRS and CDR2 YFSETQ. The CDR3 has 16 amino acids. Unmatched junction bases numbered 10, after V lost 7 bases and J lost 3 bases. The CDR3 reads CASRRWGQGIGNTIYF. CDR3 bases: TGCGCCAGCCGGAGATGGGGACAGGGGATTGGAAACACCATATATTTT. The full variable domain, rest sourced from reference TRBV5-1 and TRBJ1-3, is KAGVTQTPRYLIKTRGQQVTLSCSPISGHRSVSWYQQTPGQGLQFLFEYFSETQRNKGNFPGRFSGRQFSNSRSEMNVSTLELGDSALYLCASRRWGQGIGNTIYFGEGSWLTVV.

The chain uses TRBV7-9 and TRBJ2-1, with unresolved D. The CDR3 runs to 12 residues. V was cut by 6 bases and J by 5 bases, with 8 bases left in between. Germline-derived CDR1 and CDR2 are SEHNR and FQNEAQ (reference sequence). CDR3 amino acids: CASSLINNEQFF. CDR3 DNA sequence: TGTGCCAGCAGTTTAATAAACAATGAGCAGTTCTTC.

This sequence joins TRBV7-2 and TRBJ2-1, with 7 bases that match TRBD1. There are 13 residues in the CDR3. Germline CDR1 SGHTA, CDR2 FQGNSA. J lost 3 bases, V lost 5 bases, and 1 base had no gene match. The CDR3 nucleotides read TGTGCCAGCAGCAGACAGGGCTACAATGAGCAGTTCTTC. Translated: CASSRQGYNEQFF.

This rearrangement joins TRBV28 to TRBJ2-1; 9 nucleotides line up with TRBD2. The J segment lost 8 bases and the V segment lost 8 bases, leaving 4 bases of the junction unmatched. The CDR3 totals 12 residues. Germline V gives CDR1 MDHEN, CDR2 SYDVKM. CDR3 in DNA: TGTGCCAGCGGGACTAGCAGGGATGAGCAGTTCTTC. Protein product: CASGTSRDEQFF.

This sequence joins TRBV6-5 and TRBJ1-5, with no clear D. Trimming pared 0 bases from V and 7 bases from J, leaving 7 bases between. The CDR3 totals 13 residues. The germline V gene encodes CDR1 MNHEY and CDR2 SVGAGI. CDR3 coding DNA: TGTGCCAGCAGTTACTCCGCGGAACAGCCCCAGCATTTT. Its translation is CASSYSAEQPQHF.

The table lists this clone with a few counts. The V call is TRBV11-2, the J call TRBJ2-7; no definite D call. Trimming removed 2 bases from V and 2 bases from J, with 13 bases in between. Germline assignment: CDR1 SGHAT and CDR2 FQNNGV. This CDR3 is 15 amino acids long. CDR3 in DNA: TGTGCCAGCAGCTTATCGACTGGATCCCCCTACGAGCAGTACTTC. Its protein product is CASSLSTGSPYEQYF.

The chain employs TRBV7-2 and TRBJ2-5, with D perhaps TRBD2 (5 bases). Germline lookup yields CDR1 SGHTA and CDR2 FQGNSA. CDR3 length equals 12 residues. With 5 bases removed from V and 4 bases from J, the gap between germline ends came to 8 bases. The CDR3 loop is CASSRRVETQYF. The DNA of the CDR3 is TGTGCCAGCAGCCGGCGGGTAGAGACCCAGTACTTC.